This T cell receptor (beta chain) was found in a study of cytomegalovirus exposure and HLA in healthy donors (dated 2017 in TCRdb). A note on the overall study: According to an earlier analysis of 587 of the donors, 150 million to 200 million T cells yielded over 90 million unique TCR beta sequences and roughly 280 Gb of sequence data. The study profiled the T cell repertoires of hundreds of subjects by immunosequencing and related them to cytomegalovirus serostatus. The study aimed to test whether cataloging public T cell receptors could reveal signatures of past pathogen exposure. All discovery cohort repertoires had been generated on a single sequencing platform. Across some 400 genotyped donors of the cohort, an average of about 240,000 unique TCR beta nucleotide sequences per donor were sequenced, and roughly a sixth of those sequences were non-productive. In an earlier analysis of roughly 580 of the donors, high-throughput TCR beta sequencing was used to judge whether each TCR beta V gene segment behaved as functional or pseudogenic. Donor age, sex, ethnicity and CMV serostatus were compiled together with the repertoire data. Genome-wide SNP genotypes for about 55% of the roughly 670 donors were used in a later genetic analysis, which treated that subset as a discovery cohort. Both class I and class II loci were covered by HLA typing, at four-digit resolution. Typing coverage differed by locus: A, B, C, DRB1 and DQB1 were typed in roughly 620-630 donors, DQA1 in about 560, DPA1 in around 600, and DPB1 in around 440. Four to six DR-DQ haplotypes were handled as single units for association and clustering because linkage in the cohort was strong. An early release that covered roughly 600 HLA-typed donors contained 250 to 350 gigabases of sequencing data and 65 million to 100 million unique TCR sequences. The later analysis used no new phenotypic data to find candidate immune exposures, relying instead on TCR beta sequences and their occurrence across donors. Besides the first cohort of around 670 subjects, a separate validation cohort made up of roughly 120 different subjects was used. In a later analysis, previously published TCR beta repertoires from 666 donors were re-analyzed and high-resolution HLA genotyping was added so that TCR occurrence patterns could be studied. Among the roughly 430 genotyped donors, approximately 76% belonged to the genetic ancestry cluster associated with self-reported Caucasian donors. To predict cytomegalovirus infection status, the study brought together high-throughput TCR immunosequencing, statistical association of individual TCRs with disease status, and machine learning.

About this clone: The specificity of this receptor is unknown. No base qualities exist here, and no much larger clone lies one base off it.

The library was prepared using the immunoSEQ multiplex PCR assay. For the multiplex PCR, a mixture combining 60 forward primers for TCR Vbeta segments and 13 reverse primers for TCR Jbeta segments was used. A multiplex PCR assay on genomic DNA amplified the CDR3 region of rearranged TCR beta genes. Amplified TCR beta libraries were sequenced as 87-base-pair reads on the Illumina HiSeq System. Per the authors' processing: Across the roughly 600 repertoires, a later analysis counted 80 million or so unique TCR beta chains, some 11 million of which were shared by at least two donors. Raw reads were error-corrected and collapsed into unique sequences with a nearest-neighbor algorithm that merged closely related sequences to remove PCR and sequencing errors. V, D and J gene segments were assigned by aligning CDR3 sequences to IMGT reference sequences. For a sequence to be retained, at least a six-nucleotide match to both a V gene segment and a J gene segment was required. A rearrangement counted as productive if the CDR3 had no stop codons and remained in frame with V and J, and every other rearrangement counted as non-productive. Following IMGT convention, CDR3 was defined as the stretch from the second conserved V-encoded cysteine up to the conserved J-encoded phenylalanine. Sequences without an unambiguous match to a single V gene segment were excluded from the earlier analysis of about 600 of the donors. An earlier analysis of 500 to 600 of the donors classified V segments as functional when productive rearrangements were above 56.7% and as segregating when the standard deviation between donors was above 5%. A statistical classification framework was built to diagnose cytomegalovirus status from the catalog of TCR beta chain sequences. V and J gene assignment, in a later analysis, came from comparing TCR nucleotide sequences with IMGT/GENE-DB human TR gene sequences. A later analysis assigned CDR3 sequences and most-parsimonious VDJ recombination scenarios with the TCRdist pipeline. In a later analysis, each TCR beta chain was defined by its CDR3 amino acid sequence together with its V-gene family, and reads lacking a unique V-gene family were excluded. In a later analysis, 500 to 700 highly shared, low-generation-probability nucleotide sequences were removed to address suspected cross-contamination and a sequencing artifact. For each public chain, a later analysis derived a clonal expansion index from normalized ranks of inferred template counts within each repertoire. In a later analysis, generation probabilities were computed with a VDJ recombination model fitted to out-of-frame rearrangements, and the resulting probabilities were checked against IGoR. In a later analysis, TCR-TCR, TCR-HLA and TCR-CMV co-occurrence was scored with hypergeometric tests, and a repertoire-size bias correction was applied to TCR pairs. In a later analysis, false discovery rates were estimated by permuting HLA or CMV assignments 20 times. In a later analysis, co-occurring TCRs were grouped with DBSCAN, and TCRdist sequence similarity was added when clustering was performed within HLA-allele-positive subsets. Repertoires with fewer than 30,000 or more than 120,000 public chains, plus five repertoires with anomalous nucleotide sharing, were excluded from co-occurrence clustering. The immuneACCESS repertoire file appears here via TCRdb, limited to in-frame rearrangements. These files lack a portion of the clones; in checked studies, under half of the deficit traces to unresolved V genes, and the cause of the others is not known. V, J and clone size derive from that table, while D and trimming were established from the DNA sequence. Counted in this sample were some 150,000 clones; roughly four fifths of them appeared once. 4.9% of the sample is held by the ten biggest clonotypes.

The paper as a whole reports these results and caveats: A later analysis found that most CMV-associated TCR beta chains appeared HLA-restricted, with HLA associations seemingly driven largely by CMV exposure. Assigning TCR associations to individual alleles was difficult when HLA alleles, especially DR and DQ, strongly co-occurred. At a false discovery rate of 0.05, a later analysis linked about 16,000 TCR beta sequences to specific HLA alleles. Linkage disequilibrium might explain the correlated functional status among segregating V segments, but an unknown experimental factor could not be ruled out. The presence/absence analyses assumed that sequencing depth was roughly uniform across donors, and that assumption may not be true. A later analysis found that TCR association rates varied across HLA loci, with DRB1 alleles showing the most associated TCRs and HLA-C alleles the fewest. In an earlier analysis of 587 of the donors, most TCR beta V segments appeared in productive rearrangements about 90% or about 30% of the time, broadly matching IMGT annotations. A further reported finding was that TCR beta sequences accurately predicted the HLA-A and HLA-B alleles for most subjects in the first cohort. A later analysis found that HLA-associated TCR beta chains were more clonally expanded and had lower generation probabilities than equally common non-associated chains. Most TCR sequences were seen in very few donors, while some public TCRs were found in many individuals. Because the 87-base-pair reads could not distinguish some IMGT-functional V segments, including TRBV6-2 and TRBV6-3, those segments were excluded. According to a later genetic analysis, donors in an Asian-associated ancestry cluster had fewer N-insertions in productive TCRs than the roughly 670-donor mean. The cohort was sequenced for TCR beta chains only, and without alpha or paired-chain data the features that could be detected were limited. Immune exposure information for the cohort was limited to CMV serostatus. A later analysis reported that several top co-occurrence clusters appeared linked to parvovirus B19, influenza, CMV and Epstein-Barr virus. Three of the identified cytomegalovirus-associated TCR beta chains were confirmed in vitro to be specific for cytomegalovirus antigens. The authors suggested that the approach could potentially be extended to other disease states and immunological phenotypes. In both the original and validation cohorts, the classifier was reported to diagnose cytomegalovirus status with high specificity and sensitivity. An association between a missense DCLRE1C variant and V-gene and J-gene trimming of TCR beta chains was found in a later genetic analysis and replicated in an independent cohort. Because counts were too low, 15 to 20 rarely observed V segments, including chromosome 9 orphons, were excluded from the earlier analysis of around 640 of the donors. In the study, roughly 160 TCR beta chains were listed as associated with cytomegalovirus. The sequencing pipeline was judged likely to have produced a cluster of highly shared sequence variants as a technical artifact. Because HLA typing was missing for some donors at each locus, association tests included only the typed subset.

Cut back by 3 bases and 7 bases, the V and J ends lie 13 bases apart. The CDR3 sequence holds 14 residues, the cysteine and phenylalanine included. The kept DNA is CDR3 alone, 42 bases in frame from the first base. Based on the germline V gene, the CDR1 and CDR2 sequences are MGHDK and SYGVNS. The cohort was made up of about 610 healthy bone marrow donors. Cohort members were all nominally healthy when sampled, although unrecorded immune exposures were likely present. The donor tested CMV seropositive, placing the donor among the 250 to 350 seropositive members of the cohort. A peripheral blood sample was provided by each donor, and peripheral blood mononuclear cells were used for TCR beta sequencing. The Qiagen DNeasy Blood Extraction Kit was used to extract genomic DNA from the blood cell samples.

The rearrangement joined TRBV25-1 to TRBJ1-5; no D gene can be assigned with confidence. The source of this sequence is a woman aged 18-29 years in good health and CMV-seropositive. The sequenced material came from PBMCs. The DNA sequence is given as TGTGCCAGCAGTGATTCGATTTCCGGGCAGCCCCAGCATTTT. This translates into CASSDSISGQPQHF.